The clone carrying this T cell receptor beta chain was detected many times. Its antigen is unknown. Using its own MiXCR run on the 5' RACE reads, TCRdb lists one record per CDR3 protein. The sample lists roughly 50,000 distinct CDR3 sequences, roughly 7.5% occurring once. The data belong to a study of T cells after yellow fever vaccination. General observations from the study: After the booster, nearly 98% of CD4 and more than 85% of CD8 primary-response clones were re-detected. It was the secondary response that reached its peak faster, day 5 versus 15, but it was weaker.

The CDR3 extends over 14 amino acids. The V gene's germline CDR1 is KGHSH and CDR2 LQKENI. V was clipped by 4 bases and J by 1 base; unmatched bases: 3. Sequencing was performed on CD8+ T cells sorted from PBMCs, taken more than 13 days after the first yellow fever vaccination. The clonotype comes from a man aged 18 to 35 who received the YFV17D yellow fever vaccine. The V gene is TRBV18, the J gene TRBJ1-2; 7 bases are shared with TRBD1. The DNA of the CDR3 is TGTGCCAGCTCACAGGGGGCTGGTAACTATGGCTACACCTTC. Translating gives CASSQGAGNYGYTF. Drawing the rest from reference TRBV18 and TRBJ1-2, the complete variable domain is NAGVMQNPRHLVRRRGQEARLRCSPMKGHSHVYWYRQLPEEGLKFMVYLQKENIIDESGMPKERFSAEFPKEGPSILRIQQVVRGDSAAYFCASSQGAGNYGYTFGSGTRLTVV.